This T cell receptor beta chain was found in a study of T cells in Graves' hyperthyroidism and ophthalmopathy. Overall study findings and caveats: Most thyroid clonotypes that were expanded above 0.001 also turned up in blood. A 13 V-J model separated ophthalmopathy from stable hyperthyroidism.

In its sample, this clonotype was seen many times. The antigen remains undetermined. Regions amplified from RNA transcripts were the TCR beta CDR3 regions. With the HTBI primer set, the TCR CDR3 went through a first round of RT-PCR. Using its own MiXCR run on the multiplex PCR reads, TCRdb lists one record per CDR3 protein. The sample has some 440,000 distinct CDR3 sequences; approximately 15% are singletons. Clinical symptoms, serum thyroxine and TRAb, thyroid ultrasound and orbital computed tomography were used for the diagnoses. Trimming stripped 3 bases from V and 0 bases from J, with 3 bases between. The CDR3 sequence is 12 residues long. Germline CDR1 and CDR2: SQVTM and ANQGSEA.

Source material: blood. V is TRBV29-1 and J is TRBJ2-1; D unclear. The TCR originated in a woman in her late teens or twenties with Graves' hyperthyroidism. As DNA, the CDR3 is TGCAGCGTTGAGATCTCCTACAATGAGCAGTTCTTC. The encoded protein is CSVEISYNEQFF.